One and the same sample provided the 17 T cell receptor beta chains below, sequenced in a study of STAT5B mutations in CD4+ large granular lymphocyte leukemia. Generated by immunoSEQ multiplex PCR, the TCRdb table keeps only in-frame clones and is missing some. This sample has about 28,000 clones, with approximately 79% found just once. The sample taken for sequencing was CD4+ T cells from blood buffy coats. The receptors stem from a human donor in good health.

This clone was recorded once. This sequence joins TRBV5-4 and TRBJ1-1; D is perhaps TRBD1 (6 bases). With 4 bases removed from V and 1 base from J, the gap between germline ends came to 17 bases. There are 16 residues in the CDR3. Germline V gives CDR1 SGHNT, CDR2 YYREEE (reference sequence). The CDR3 region is CASSPGTGAGNTEAFF. In DNA, the CDR3 is TGTGCCAGCAGCCCCGGTACGGGGGCCGGGAACACTGAAGCTTTCTTT.

The chain uses TRBV6-5 and TRBJ1-1; 9 bases fit TRBD1. This CDR3 spans 15 amino acids. Germline V gives CDR1 MNHEY, CDR2 SVGAGI. J lost 5 bases, V lost 7 bases, and 11 bases had no gene match. The DNA of the CDR3 is TGTGCCAGCATTCTCGGACAGGGGTCGGGAACTGAAGCTTTCTTT. Amino acid sequence: CASILGQGSGTEAFF.

The rearrangement uses TRBV5-6 and TRBJ1-4; D uncertain. V lost 4 bases, J lost 7 bases, and 11 bases lay in between. The CDR3 has 13 amino acids. Germline V gene lookup returns CDR1 SGHDT and CDR2 YYEEEE. The CDR3 loop is CASSPWAREKLFF. The DNA for the CDR3 is TGTGCCAGCAGCCCTTGGGCCCGTGAAAAACTGTTTTTT.

This chain links TRBV6-1 with TRBJ1-1; perhaps TRBD1 as D (6 bases). With 4 bases removed from V and 7 bases from J, the gap between germline ends came to 13 bases. CDR3 size: 13 residues. Per the germline V gene, CDR1 is MNHNS and CDR2 is SASEGT. The CDR3 coding sequence is TGTGCCAGCAGTGCCGCAGGAGGGGGTGAAGCTTTCTTT. It codes for CASSAAGGGEAFF.

The chain couples TRBV9 to TRBJ1-3; possibly TRBD1 for D (5 bases). V was trimmed by 0 bases and J by 2 bases, leaving 9 bases between them. The CDR3 length is 15 residues. From germline, CDR1 is SGDLS and CDR2 YYNGEE. CDR3 in amino acids: CASSVDSGPGNTIYF. For the CDR3, the DNA is TGTGCCAGCAGCGTAGACTCGGGGCCTGGAAACACCATATATTTT.

This clone was counted once. The chain recombines TRBV6-5 with TRBJ2-7, with 11 positions matching TRBD2. The CDR3 has 15 amino acids. Trimming took 6 bases from V and 4 from J; bases not matched to a gene: 8. Looked up from germline, CDR1 is MNHEY and CDR2 is SVGAGI. CDR3 in DNA: TGTGCCAGCAGCCATCTAGCGGGGGGTGTGTACGAGCAGTACTTC. Amino acids: CASSHLAGGVYEQYF.

This chain joins TRBV15 and TRBJ1-1; D is undetermined. Germline V lookup: CDR1 LNHNV, CDR2 YYDKDF (reference sequence). Trimming took off 5 bases at V and 0 bases at J, with 10 bases between the two ends. This CDR3 is built from 14 residues. In DNA form, the CDR3 reads TGTGCCACCAGCCCTGGACGGGTGAACACTGAAGCTTTCTTT. It yields the protein CATSPGRVNTEAFF.

The V gene is TRBV5-6, the J gene TRBJ2-3, with 11 bases lining up with TRBD2. From germline, CDR1 is SGHDT and CDR2 YYEEEE. CDR3 length: 17 residues. Trimming took 1 base from V and 4 from J; bases not matched to a gene: 8. The CDR3 sequence: CASSLRSSGGTSDTQYF. In DNA form, the CDR3 reads TGTGCCAGCAGCTTGAGGTCTAGCGGGGGGACTTCAGATACGCAGTATTTT.

The V call is TRBV7-2, the J call TRBJ1-1, with 7 bases fitting TRBD1. Germline trimming cut 2 bases from V and 3 bases from J; bases unmatched to any gene: 0. CDR3 size: 13 residues. Germline values: CDR1 SGHTA, CDR2 FQGNSA. The CDR3 DNA is TGTGCCAGCAGCTTAACAGGGGACACTGAAGCTTTCTTT. Its translation: CASSLTGDTEAFF.

The CDR3: CASSLGAPNYGYTF. The CDR3 DNA sequence: TGTGCCAGCAGCCTAGGGGCACCTAACTATGGCTACACCTTC. This sequence joins TRBV7-2 and TRBJ1-2; maybe TRBD1 (5 bases). The germline V and J ends were trimmed by 5 bases and 0 bases, with 10 bases remaining between them. The CDR3 spans 14 residues. The germline V gene encodes CDR1 SGHTA and CDR2 FQGNSA.

This sequence joins TRBV4-3 and TRBJ2-5; 8 nucleotides agree with TRBD2. The CDR3 consists of 15 residues. CDR1 and CDR2 from the germline V gene are LGHNA and YSLEER. J lost 4 bases, V lost 1 base, and 5 bases had no gene match. In nucleotides, the CDR3 is TGCGCCAGCAGCCAAGTCACCAGCGGGGGAGAGACCCAGTACTTC. This gives the protein CASSQVTSGGETQYF.

This chain links TRBV19 with TRBJ1-3; the D is unclear. The germline V gene has CDR1 LNHDA and CDR2 SQIVND (reference sequence). This CDR3 is 13 amino acids long. Trimming stripped 9 bases from V and 2 bases from J, with 11 bases between. The CDR3 DNA reads as TGTGCCAGCCGAAGTGGTCCTGGAAACACCATATATTTT. Translated: CASRSGPGNTIYF.

Comments on this clone: A read error may produce the germline difference seen at one junction end. The chain combines TRBV7-7 with TRBJ2-5; 15 nucleotides match TRBD2. Germline-derived CDR1 and CDR2 are SSHAT and FNYEAQ (reference sequence). This CDR3 has 16 amino acids. The CDR3, as DNA: TGTGCTAGCAGCTTAGGACTAGCGGGGGGGCAAGAGACCCAGTACTTC. Protein: CASSLGLAGGQETQYF.

This sequence joins TRBV6-5 and TRBJ2-1; possible D gene TRBD2, 5 bases. The germline gives CDR1 MNHEY, CDR2 SVGAGI. V was shortened by 6 bases and J by 5 bases, with 14 bases between the two germline ends. The CDR3 runs to 14 residues. CDR3 coding DNA: TGTGCCAGCAGAAGCCCGACGGGAAACAATGAGCAGTTCTTC. Amino acids: CASRSPTGNNEQFF.

The table lists this clone with a count of one. This chain joins TRBV9 and TRBJ1-3, with TRBD1 as a possible D gene (6 bases). The length of the CDR3 is 15 residues. V was pared by 4 bases and J by 1 base, with 12 bases between. Germline V gene sequence: CDR1 SGDLS, CDR2 YYNGEE. CDR3 amino acids: CASSIEGGSGNTIYF. Written as DNA, the CDR3 is TGTGCCAGCAGCATCGAAGGGGGGTCTGGAAACACCATATATTTT. The entire variable domain, with the rest obtained from reference TRBV9 and TRBJ1-3, is as follows: DSGVTQTPKHLITATGQRVTLRCSPRSGDLSVYWYQQSLDQGLQFLIQYYNGEERAKGNILERFSAQQFPDLHSELNLSSLELGDSALYFCASSIEGGSGNTIYFGEGSWLTVV.

The table lists this clone with a few counts. The rearrangement joins TRBV13 to TRBJ1-5; D is unresolved. The CDR3 is 12 amino acids. Germline-derived CDR1 and CDR2 are PRHDT and FYEKMQ (reference sequence). The ends were cut back, 3 bases at V and 7 bases at J, with 7 bases in the middle. CDR3 nucleotides: TGTGCCAGCAGCTTGAACTCGCAGCCCCAGCATTTT. Translating gives CASSLNSQPQHF.

The chain uses TRBV5-4 and TRBJ1-5, with TRBD1 identical over 9 bases. The germline gives CDR1 SGHNT, CDR2 YYREEE (reference sequence). The CDR3 runs 15 residues. V was clipped by 4 bases and J by 7 bases; unmatched bases: 9. CDR3 region: CASSQEGQGGQPQHF. The CDR3 nucleotides read TGTGCCAGCAGCCAAGAGGGACAGGGTGGCCAGCCCCAGCATTTT.